Included here is one TCR beta chain sequence, with context. Its target is unknown. This sample stems from a study of T-cell reconstitution after alpha-beta-depleted transplantation in children. Findings of the study overall: TCRbeta diversity was high at day 60 in some patients (a result of surviving recipient T cells and thymic progenitors). T-cell numbers and diversity, one year after transplant, stemmed largely from T cells that were newly produced. Alpha-beta T cells about two months after transplant reportedly derived from several hundred expanded graft clones.

Looked up from germline, CDR1 is MDHEN and CDR2 is SYDVKM. The germline V and J ends were trimmed by 4 bases and 3 bases, with 19 bases remaining between them. The CDR3 has 16 amino acids. TCRbeta library preparation incorporated unique molecular identifiers. MiXCR was run by TCRdb on the PCR reads, yielding one entry per CDR3 protein. The table has about 640,000 distinct CDR3 sequences, 10% to 15% seen once. The chain employs TRBV28 and TRBJ2-7; D is unclear. The TCR comes from a male patient aged 10 to 17 who had a stem cell transplant for acute myeloid leukemia, so the T cells may come from the graft donor. Specimen: PBMCs, mostly from graft donor cells, collected 360 days after TCRalphabeta/CD19-depleted stem cell transplant. CDR3 protein: CASSSPTLPDYYEQYF. CDR3 coding DNA: TGTGCCAGCAGTTCGCCGACTCTCCCAGATTACTACGAGCAGTACTTC.